In its sample, the clone carrying this TCR beta chain was seen a few times. Its antigen is currently unknown. The data belong to a study of cytomegalovirus exposure and HLA in healthy donors. Study conclusions and caveats: Cytomegalovirus-associated TCR beta chains were listed, numbering around 150.

The CDR3 has 15 amino acids. V shed 1 base and J shed 4 bases, with 14 bases lying between them. CDR1 and CDR2 (germline): LNHDA, SQIVND (reference sequence). The PCR was carried out with 60 Vbeta primers and 13 Jbeta primers. Authors' data handling: Later analysis identified some 88 million unique TCR beta chains, 9 million to 13 million shared. Profiling relied on immunoSEQ multiplex PCR, and the TCRdb table lists in-frame clones only, not all of them. The V and J calls and clone size are taken from that table; D and trimming were inferred from the DNA. The table shows approximately 90,000 clones, with about 80% occurring only once.

Material for sequencing was PBMCs. This clonotype was obtained from a man aged 35 to 55 in good health and CMV-seronegative. The gene calls are TRBV19 and TRBJ2-7; TRBD2 is a possible D gene (5 bases). CDR3 DNA: TGTGCCAGTAGTATAGGGCCGACCGGGGAATACGAGCAGTACTTC. Translated, it gives CASSIGPTGEYEQYF.